The 13 T cell receptor beta chains presented below share a single source sample, sequenced in a study of neoadjuvant nivolumab and ipilimumab in lung cancer. Sequenced by immunoSEQ multiplex PCR; TCRdb stores in-frame clones only, minus some. This table holds about 27,000 clones, 76% found once. The sequencing here drew on tumor tissue, taken after neoadjuvant nivolumab, alone or with ipilimumab, at or shortly before surgery. Receptor source: an adult with non-small cell lung cancer.

The genes are TRBV7-3 and TRBJ2-3; the match to TRBD1 covers 7 bases. The junction had 6 bases not matched to a gene; V was cut back by 5 bases and J by 4 bases. The CDR3 consists of 14 residues. Germline V gene sequence: CDR1 SGHTA, CDR2 FQGTGA. For the CDR3, the DNA is TGTGCCAGCAGCGAACAGGGGATCGCAGATACGCAGTATTTT. Protein sequence: CASSEQGIADTQYF.

The chain recombines TRBV11-2 with TRBJ1-6, with D unresolved. The CDR3 totals 13 residues. Between the trimmed V and J ends, which lost 0 bases and 13 bases, there was a span of 10 bases. Germline loops: CDR1 SGHAT, CDR2 FQNNGV. In DNA, the CDR3 is TGTGCCAGCAGCTTAGATCGGGGTTGGCCCCTCCACTTT. Protein product: CASSLDRGWPLHF.

The chain uses TRBV29-1 and TRBJ2-3; 7 nucleotides line up with TRBD2. V was clipped by 6 bases and J by 1 base; unmatched bases: 4. Per germline, CDR1 SQVTM and CDR2 ANQGSEA. The CDR3 totals 13 residues. CDR3 in amino acids: CSVPSGGTDTQYF. The CDR3 region has the DNA TGCAGCGTACCAAGCGGGGGCACAGATACGCAGTATTTT.

This sequence joins TRBV5-1 and TRBJ1-1; unclear D gene. Germline V CDR1 and CDR2: SGHRS, YFSETQ. Trimming cost V 4 bases and J 1 base, with 11 bases left between them. CDR3 length: 14 residues. The CDR3 loop reads CASSGLGPNTEAFF. In nucleotides, the CDR3 is TGCGCCAGCAGCGGGCTGGGCCCGAACACTGAAGCTTTCTTT. The variable domain in full, completed from reference TRBV5-1 and TRBJ1-1, reads KAGVTQTPRYLIKTRGQQVTLSCSPISGHRSVSWYQQTPGQGLQFLFEYFSETQRNKGNFPGRFSGRQFSNSRSEMNVSTLELGDSALYLCASSGLGPNTEAFFGQGTRLTVV.

This clone was picked up a small number of times. The rearrangement uses TRBV2 and TRBJ1-1, with D possibly TRBD1 on 6 matching bases. V shed 7 bases and J shed 4 bases, with 13 bases lying between them. This CDR3 is 13 amino acids long. CDR1 and CDR2 from the germline V gene are SNHLY and FYNNEI. The CDR3 DNA sequence: TGTGCCAGCAAGTGGTGGGGGCTCACTGAAGCTTTCTTT. Encoded protein: CASKWWGLTEAFF.

In its sample, this clone ranks as medium-sized. The rearrangement joins TRBV6-6 to TRBJ2-1; 7 nucleotides line up with TRBD1. The germline V gene encodes CDR1 MNHNY and CDR2 SVGAGI (reference sequence). The CDR3 totals 16 residues. V lost 6 bases and J lost 0; bases outside the gene matches: 8. For the CDR3, the DNA is TGTGCCAGCAGGACCCTGGACAGGAGCTCCTACAATGAGCAGTTCTTC. Translation gives CASRTLDRSSYNEQFF.

The count of this clone is one. The chain combines TRBV4-3 with TRBJ2-7; TRBD1 is a possible D gene (6 bases). V was pared by 0 bases and J by 2 bases, with 8 bases between. The CDR3 totals 14 residues. The V gene's germline CDR1 is LGHNA and CDR2 YSLEER. The CDR3 sequence: CASSQDNRAYEQYF. The CDR3 DNA reads as TGCGCCAGCAGCCAAGATAACAGGGCCTACGAGCAGTACTTC.

The chain is built from TRBV7-9 and TRBJ2-1; D remains unclear. This CDR3 has 12 amino acids. Deletions cut 4 bases from V and 8 bases from J, with 9 bases between. CDR1 is SEHNR, CDR2 FQNEAQ, per germline (reference sequence). The CDR3 protein is CASSYREDEQFF. CDR3 nucleotides: TGTGCCAGCAGCTACCGAGAAGATGAGCAGTTCTTC.

This chain connects TRBV6-1 to TRBJ1-2; D remains unclear. The CDR3 totals 15 residues. Germline values: CDR1 MNHNS, CDR2 SASEGT. Trimming took 3 bases from V and 5 from J, leaving 16 bases between them. The CDR3 protein is CASSEPGKGNYGYTF. The CDR3 DNA sequence: TGTGCCAGCAGTGAGCCTGGGAAAGGGAATTATGGCTACACCTTC.

This clone qualifies as medium-sized. V gene TRBV2 combines with J gene TRBJ2-7; a possible D gene is TRBD1 (5 bases). The V end was cut by 8 bases, the J end by 3 bases, with 20 bases between. CDR1 and CDR2 from the germline V gene are SNHLY and FYNNEI. The CDR3 is made up of 15 amino acids. The CDR3 is CASHLLRDRFYEQYF. CDR3 sequence (DNA): TGTGCCAGCCATTTGCTACGTGACAGATTCTACGAGCAGTACTTC.

The chain links TRBV9 to TRBJ2-2; 7 bases are shared with TRBD1. The CDR3 loop spans 15 amino acids. Trimming took 4 bases from V and 5 from J; bases not matched to a gene: 8. Germline-derived CDR1 and CDR2 are SGDLS and YYNGEE. CDR3 nucleotide sequence: TGTGCCAGCAGCCCCCTAACAGGGGCAACCGGGGAGCTGTTTTTT. Protein sequence: CASSPLTGATGELFF.

V gene TRBV29-1 combines with J gene TRBJ2-6; D remains ambiguous. Trimming cost V 4 bases and J 0 bases, with 7 bases left between them. This CDR3 spans 14 amino acids. CDR1 is SQVTM and CDR2 is ANQGSEA in the germline V gene. Written as DNA, the CDR3 is TGCAGCGTTGTCGGCAGCTCTGGGGCCAACGTCCTGACTTTC. Its translation: CSVVGSSGANVLTF. The full variable domain, completed using reference TRBV29-1 and TRBJ2-6, is SAVISQKPSRDICQRGTSLTIQCQVDSQVTMMFWYRQQPGQSLTLIATANQGSEATYESGFVIDKFPISRPNLTFSTLTVSNMSPEDSSIYLCSVVGSSGANVLTFGAGSRLTVL.

V gene TRBV9 combines with J gene TRBJ2-5, with a weak D call TRBD1 (5 bases). This CDR3 region has 13 residues. Trimming stripped 0 bases from V and 2 bases from J, with 5 bases between. Germline V gives CDR1 SGDLS, CDR2 YYNGEE. CDR3 amino acids: CASSVGTQETQYF. CDR3 nucleotide sequence: TGTGCCAGCAGCGTAGGGACACAAGAGACCCAGTACTTC.